This T cell receptor beta chain was captured in a study of cytomegalovirus exposure and HLA in healthy donors. The PCR employed 60 Vbeta primers together with 13 Jbeta primers. The assay was immunoSEQ multiplex PCR, and TCRdb's table has in-frame clones only and misses some. The sample shows around 98,000 clones, less than 70% of them seen only once. Whole-study results and caveats: The authors later found most CMV-associated TCR beta chains appeared HLA-restricted. It was about 180 TCR beta chains that were listed as cytomegalovirus-associated.

On this clone: Its antigen remains unidentified.

The trim removed 3 bases at V and 0 bases at J, leaving 5 bases unmatched. The CDR3 consists of 16 residues. The germline V gene encodes CDR1 LGHNA and CDR2 YSLEER. The sequencing input was PBMCs. The TCR sequence derives from a female donor in good health and CMV-seronegative. This chain uses TRBV4-3 with TRBJ2-7, with 10 bases that match TRBD2. CDR3 in DNA: TGCGCCAGCAGCCAGGAAAGCGGGGGGGCCTCCTACGAGCAGTACTTC. Protein sequence: CASSQESGGASYEQYF.